This T cell receptor (beta chain) originates from a study of blood T cell repertoires in COVID-19 (dated by TCRdb to about 2020). Regarding the research as a whole: Collaborator samples came from the United States, Italy and Spain and covered acute and convalescent phases of COVID-19. The material from the prospective study consisted of cDNA or gDNA derived from T cells, B-cell-depleted T cells, or PBMCs. Subjects who had been exposed to COVID-19, were actively infected with it, or had recovered from it provided the deeply sampled blood TCRbeta repertoires that made up the dataset. A freely available public database, intended as a resource for researchers studying the immune response to SARS-CoV-2, is where the repertoires were released. The samples were drawn from two sources: the first 160 participants of the ongoing ImmuneRACE study, and 1,000 to 1,500 subjects contributed by 6 global collaborators. A de-identified subject ID, COVID-19 status, age in years and sex were almost always included in the sample metadata. Where available, HLA class I and class II types were taken from metadata supplied by the sample provider and were not determined by assay-based typing. What the study reported, not specific to this receptor: The quantity of clinical and demographic metadata differed by source and by participant and was supplied without curation.

TCRbeta CDR3 regions were amplified from genomic DNA by means of the immunoSEQ Assay, a bias-controlled multiplex PCR. The authors processed their data as follows. Nucleated cell counts per sample were estimated from amplification of reference gene primers within the assay. To quantify the absolute abundance of each unique TCRbeta CDR3 rearrangement, sequence reads were collapsed and filtered. For each sample, productive Simpson clonality was calculated by taking the square root of Simpson's diversity index across productive rearrangements. TCRdb carries this immuneACCESS record with in-frame sequences only. Its versions omit some clonotypes, under half of them owing to an unresolved V gene in the studies checked, with the rest unexplained. That table supplies the V and J calls and clone size; D and trimming were determined from the DNA. The sample has around 150,000 clones on record, about 80% of them singletons. The biggest ten clones account for 6.5% to 8.5% of the sample.

The CDR3 contains 14 residues, cysteine and phenylalanine counted. CDR3 DNA is the only sequence kept; it has 42 bases, read in frame from the first base. CDR1 and CDR2 are drawn from the germline V gene: MGHDK, SYGVNS. V is cut by 2 bases and J by 6 bases, and the space between the germline ends is 11 bases. One collaborating source in Seattle enrolled patients while the patients were actively infected and followed the patients over time throughout the course of disease. Collaborating institutions collected whole blood in K2EDTA tubes following their own protocols. For TCRbeta analysis, collaborators shipped samples as frozen whole blood, isolated PBMCs, or DNA extracted from either of those sample types. Remarks on this clone: The antigen it binds to is not known. Per-base qualities were not stored, and no clone one base away is much larger.

The sample consisted of peripheral blood. This sequence originates from a woman aged 40 to 55 with COVID-19, enrolled during active disease. The V gene is TRBV25-1 and the J gene is TRBJ2-1, with TRBD2 tentatively as D gene (5 bases match). The DNA is TGTGCCAGCAGTGAACGTGGAGGTCCCAATGAGCAGTTCTTC. It encodes CASSERGGPNEQFF.